Below, 18 T cell receptor beta chains from the same sample are listed, as sequenced in a study of T cells in Graves' hyperthyroidism and ophthalmopathy. Amplification of TCR beta CDR3 regions was performed using RNA transcripts as template. Researchers ran a first-round RT-PCR on the TCR CDR3 using the HTBI primer set. TCRdb processed the multiplex PCR reads anew with MiXCR; each CDR3 protein has one entry. The sample yields approximately 400,000 distinct CDR3 sequences, around 25% seen once. The specimen sequenced was blood. Receptor source: a man in his fifties with Graves' hyperthyroidism.

This clonotype was seen only a few times. The chain has TRBV20-1 and TRBJ2-1; TRBD1 or TRBD2 may be the D gene (6 bases each). The ends were cut back, 0 bases at V and 1 base at J, with 13 bases in the middle. The germline gives CDR1 DFQATT, CDR2 SNEGSKA (reference sequence). CDR3 size: 16 residues. In nucleotides, the CDR3 is TGCAGTGCTAGAGATCCACGGGGGCAGTCCTACAATGAGCAGTTCTTC. Translated: CSARDPRGQSYNEQFF.

This chain links TRBV6-2 or TRBV6-3 with TRBJ2-5, with D maybe TRBD2 (5 bases). The germline V gene encodes CDR1 MNHEY and CDR2 SVGEGT. CDR3 length: 15 residues. V gave up 6 bases and J gave up 5 bases, with 19 bases separating them. The CDR3 sequence: CASSFDTGYGETQYF. The DNA for the CDR3 is TGTGCCAGCAGCTTCGATACGGGATATGGGGAGACCCAGTACTTC.

This clonotype showed up just once. The chain recombines TRBV24-1 with TRBJ2-3, with 10 bases lining up with TRBD1. The CDR3 length is 17 residues. Germline CDR1 KGHDR, CDR2 SFDVKD. V shed 8 bases and J 2 bases; nucleotides not matched to a gene: 12. As DNA, the CDR3 is TGTGCCACCACTGAGCCTGACAGGGGGCCCTCCACAGATACGCAGTATTTT. It translates to CATTEPDRGPSTDTQYF.

This clonotype appeared a few times. This chain connects TRBV20-1 to TRBJ2-7, with TRBD2 matching 12 bases. CDR1 and CDR2 from the germline V gene are DFQATT and SNEGSKA (reference sequence). The CDR3 loop spans 16 amino acids. V gave up 5 bases and J gave up 3 bases; unmatched junction bases: 11. The CDR3 DNA reads TGCAGTGCTTTCGGGCTAGCGGGAGGGCCAGGCTACGAGCAGTACTTC. Its protein product is CSAFGLAGGPGYEQYF.

On this clonotype: Given a much more abundant clone one base away, this may be a read error. The rearrangement links TRBV2 to TRBJ2-1, with TRBD2 matching 7 bases. This CDR3 is built from 15 residues. V gave up 11 bases and J gave up 4 bases; unmatched junction bases: 14. The germline CDR1 and CDR2 sequences are SNHLY and FYNNEI. The CDR3 is CAEVGGSSTYNEQFF. The CDR3, as DNA: TGTGCCGAAGTGGGCGGGAGTTCCACTTACAATGAGCAGTTCTTC.

This clonotype appeared a few times. The rearrangement links TRBV5-6 to TRBJ2-1; possibly TRBD2 for D (6 bases). With 0 bases removed from V and 5 bases from J, the gap between germline ends came to 9 bases. The CDR3 totals 14 residues. The V gene's germline CDR1 is SGHDT and CDR2 YYEEEE. Here the CDR3 DNA reads TGTGCCAGCAGCTTGGCCAGGGAGGACAATGAGCAGTTCTTC. This codes for CASSLAREDNEQFF.

A few counts support this clonotype. The rearrangement links TRBV7-6 to TRBJ2-7; D possibly corresponds to TRBD2 (5 bases). The germline V and J ends were trimmed by 0 bases and 3 bases, with 12 bases remaining between them. The CDR3 is made up of 15 amino acids. CDR1 and CDR2 (germline): SGHVS, FNYEAQ. CDR3 DNA: TGTGCCAGCAGCTTAGCTCAGGACTTAAACTACGAGCAGTACTTC. It encodes CASSLAQDLNYEQYF.

This clonotype was seen a few times. This chain links TRBV29-1 with TRBJ1-4; tentative D call: TRBD1 (5 bases). V was pared by 5 bases and J by 8 bases, with 15 bases between. Germline V gives CDR1 SQVTM, CDR2 ANQGSEA. The CDR3 is 13 amino acids. Here the CDR3 DNA reads TGCAGCGTTATAGGGGTTCCGGGCGAAAAACTGTTTTTT. Protein product: CSVIGVPGEKLFF.

This chain joins TRBV4-1 and TRBJ2-2; TRBD1 agrees at 12 bases. The CDR3 spans 18 residues. CDR1 is MGHRA and CDR2 is YSYEKL in the germline V gene. V shed 3 bases, J shed 3 bases, and the junction held 8 bases outside the gene matches. The CDR3 nucleotides read TGCGCCAGCAGCCAGTTACCGGGACAGGGGGCGCACACCGGGGAGCTGTTTTTT. Its translation: CASSQLPGQGAHTGELFF.

The V call is TRBV7-2, the J call TRBJ2-7; a weak D match, TRBD1 (5 bases). CDR3 length equals 14 residues. CDR1 and CDR2 from the germline V gene are SGHTA and FQGNSA. V lost 5 bases to trimming and J lost 0 bases, with 11 bases between them. CDR3 nucleotides: TGTGCCAGCAGCCTGGACACATACTCCTACGAGCAGTACTTC. Its protein product is CASSLDTYSYEQYF.

This clonotype has more than one count but fewer than ten. The chain couples TRBV28 to TRBJ2-2; D is unresolved. This CDR3 is built from 17 residues. The germline V and J ends were trimmed by 7 bases and 4 bases, with 22 bases remaining between them. The germline V gene encodes CDR1 MDHEN and CDR2 SYDVKM. In DNA, the CDR3 is TGTGCCAGCACCTCGCTTATTAGTAGGCAAAGCACCGGGGAGCTGTTTTTT. It translates to CASTSLISRQSTGELFF.

This clonotype was seen a single time. It may be a read error: a sequence one base away is much more abundant. The chain couples TRBV2 to TRBJ2-5; TRBD1 aligns across 7 bases. The germline V gene encodes CDR1 SNHLY and CDR2 FYNNEI. This CDR3 is 15 amino acids long. CDR3 DNA: TGTACCAGTGCCCTTAAAACAGGGGACCAAGAGACCCAGTACTTC. This sequence encodes CTSALKTGDQETQYF.

This clonotype came up a few times. The chain employs TRBV15 and TRBJ1-3, with 7 bases identical to TRBD1. V lost 8 bases to trimming and J lost 0 bases; unmatched junction nucleotides: 16. CDR3 size: 18 residues. The V gene's germline CDR1 is LNHNV and CDR2 YYDKDF (reference sequence). DNA of the CDR3: TGTGCCACCCAGGACAGGAAGGACAGGTTTTACTCTGGAAACACCATATATTTT. Protein: CATQDRKDRFYSGNTIYF.

CDR3 nucleotide sequence: TGCAGTGCTAGGCCTAGCGGGAAGCCCATCTACGAGCAGTACTTC. Protein product: CSARPSGKPIYEQYF. The chain couples TRBV20-1 to TRBJ2-7; TRBD2 aligns across 9 bases. This CDR3 is 15 amino acids long. Germline CDR1 and CDR2: DFQATT and SNEGSKA (reference sequence). V lost 3 bases to trimming and J lost 3 bases; unmatched junction nucleotides: 9.

This chain links TRBV5-1 with TRBJ2-7, with TRBD1 as a possible D gene (6 bases). CDR1 and CDR2 (germline): SGHRS, YFSETQ. V was pared by 4 bases and J by 1 base, with 15 bases between. CDR3 size: 15 residues. The CDR3 DNA reads as TGCGCCAGCAGCAACTACCGGGACAATTCCTACGAGCAGTACTTC. It codes for CASSNYRDNSYEQYF.

This clonotype was counted many times. CDR3 residues: CASSRIAGGPTHEQYF. The CDR3 DNA reads TGTGCCAGCAGCCGAATAGCGGGAGGGCCAACCCACGAGCAGTACTTC. The V gene is TRBV11-3, the J gene TRBJ2-7; 11 bases are a match to TRBD2. Germline CDR1 and CDR2: SGHNT and YENEEA. V was clipped by 5 bases and J by 5 bases; unmatched bases: 11. CDR3 length: 16 residues. The variable domain in full, with the rest retrieved from reference TRBV11-3 and TRBJ2-7, is EAGVVQSPRYKIIEKKQPVAFWCNPISGHNTLYWYLQNLGQGPELLIRYENEEAVDDSQLPKDRFSAERLKGVDSTLKIQPAELGDSAVYLCASSRIAGGPTHEQYFGPGTRLTVT.

The chain has TRBV19 and TRBJ1-5; D remains ambiguous. V lost 2 bases and J lost 3, with 8 bases in between. The CDR3 is made up of 14 amino acids. The germline V gene has CDR1 LNHDA and CDR2 SQIVND (reference sequence). CDR3 region: CASSISGYNQPQHF. The CDR3 bases are TGTGCCAGTAGTATATCAGGCTACAATCAGCCCCAGCATTTT.

This clonotype showed up many times. This chain links TRBV2 with TRBJ2-3; TRBD2 aligns across 8 bases. Germline assignment: CDR1 SNHLY and CDR2 FYNNEI. The CDR3 contains 14 residues. V shed 8 bases, J shed 3 bases, and the junction held 7 bases outside the gene matches. Here the CDR3 reads CASAGGWGTDTQYF. CDR3 in DNA: TGTGCCAGCGCGGGGGGATGGGGGACAGATACGCAGTATTTT. The whole variable domain, filled in from reference TRBV2 and TRBJ2-3, reads EPEVTQTPSHQVTQMGQEVILRCVPISNHLYFYWYRQILGQKVEFLVSFYNNEISEKSEIFDDQFSVERPDGSNFTLKIRSTKLEDSAMYFCASAGGWGTDTQYFGPGTRLTVL.